This entry concerns a single T cell receptor (beta chain). Its specificity is unknown. This CDR3 has 14 residues. Trimming removed 8 bases from V and 6 bases from J; junction bases left unmatched: 11. Germline V gene data show CDR1 as SGHAT and CDR2 as FQNNGV. This entry is derived from a study of cytomegalovirus exposure and HLA in healthy donors. Findings and caveats of the study: Most TCR sequences were rare, but some public TCRs occurred in many donors. There were approximately 150 TCR beta chains listed as cytomegalovirus-associated.

PCR involved 60 Vbeta and 13 Jbeta primers. The method was immunoSEQ multiplex PCR; TCRdb's version includes in-frame clones alone and lacks a portion of them. Found here are roughly 110,000 clones, less than 80% of them singletons; the top ten hold roughly 3.7%. The material sequenced was PBMCs. The genes are TRBV11-2 and TRBJ2-3; 7 bases are a match to TRBD2. This clonotype originated in a man in his 60s in good health and CMV-seronegative. The CDR3 DNA reads as TGTGCCAGCCATTACGGGGGGTCCGGGGATACGCAGTATTTT. Encoded protein: CASHYGGSGDTQYF.